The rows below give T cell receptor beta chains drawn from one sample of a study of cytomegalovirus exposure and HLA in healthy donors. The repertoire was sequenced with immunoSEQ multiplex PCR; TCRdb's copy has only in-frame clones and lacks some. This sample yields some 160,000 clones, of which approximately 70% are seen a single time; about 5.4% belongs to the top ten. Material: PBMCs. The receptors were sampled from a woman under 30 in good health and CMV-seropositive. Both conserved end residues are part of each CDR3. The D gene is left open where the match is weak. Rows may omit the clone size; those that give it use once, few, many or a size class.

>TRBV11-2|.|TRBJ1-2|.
TGTGCCAGCAGCTTAACCGGGACACCTAACTATGGCTACACCTTC
CASSLTGTPNYGYTF
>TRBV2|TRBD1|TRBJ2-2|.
TGTGCCAGCAGTGCCTCCGGGACAGAAACCGGGGAGCTGTTTTTT
CASSASGTETGELFF
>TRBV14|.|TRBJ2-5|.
TGTGCCAGCAGCCCGGCGGGGGCGGAGACCCAGTACTTC
CASSPAGAETQYF
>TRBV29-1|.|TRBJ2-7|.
TGCAGCGTTGTGGGCGGGGACCAAGGCCCCTACGAGCAGTACTTC
CSVVGGDQGPYEQYF
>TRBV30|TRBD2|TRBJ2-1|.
TGTGCCTGGAGTCGTCAGGCTAGCGGGGGGGCTGGGGAGCAGTTCTTC
CAWSRQASGGAGEQFF
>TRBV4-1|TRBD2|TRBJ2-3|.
TGCGCCAGCAGCGGTAGCGGGGGTACAGATACGCAGTATTTT
CASSGSGGTDTQYF
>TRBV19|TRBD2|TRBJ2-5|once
TGTGCCAGTACTTCTCGGTCTAGCGGGGGGCAAGAGACCCAGTACTTC
CASTSRSSGGQETQYF
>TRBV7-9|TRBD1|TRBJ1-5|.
TGTGCCAGCAGCGGACAGGGGGCTAGTCAGCCCCAGCATTTT
CASSGQGASQPQHF
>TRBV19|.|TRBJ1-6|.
TGTGCCAGTAGTATTTCCCGAGGACTCGGCTATAATTCACCCCTCCACTTT
CASSISRGLGYNSPLHF
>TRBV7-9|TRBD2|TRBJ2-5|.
TGTGCCAGCAGCTCCCGGACTAGCGGGTCGGGAGAGACCCAGTACTTC
CASSSRTSGSGETQYF
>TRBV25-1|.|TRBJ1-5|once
TGTGCCAGCAGTGACAGGGCGGGGAATCAGCCCCAGCATTTT
CASSDRAGNQPQHF
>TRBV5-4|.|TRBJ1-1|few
TGTGCCAGCAGCATGGATGGCAGGGACACTGAAGCTTTCTTT
CASSMDGRDTEAFF
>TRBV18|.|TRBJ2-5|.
TGTGCCAGCTCCGCTGACAGACTCCAAGAGACCCAGTACTTC
CASSADRLQETQYF
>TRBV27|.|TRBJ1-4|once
TGTGCCAGCAGTCGAAACAGAATCGGCAATGAAAAACTGTTTTTT
CASSRNRIGNEKLFF
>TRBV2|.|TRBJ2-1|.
TGTGCCAGCAGTGAAGCGCGAAGAGGCCGCTCCTACAATGAGCAGTTCTTC
CASSEARRGRSYNEQFF
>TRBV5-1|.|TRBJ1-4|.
TGCGCCAGCAGCCTAGGGGAGGTAAATGAAAAACTGTTTTTT
CASSLGEVNEKLFF
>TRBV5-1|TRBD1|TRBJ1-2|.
TGCGCCAGCAGCTTGGCCGGGACAGAGACCTATGGCTACACCTTC
CASSLAGTETYGYTF
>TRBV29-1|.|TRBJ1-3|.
TGCAGCGCGAAGGGACACGCCTCTGGAAACACCATATATTTT
CSAKGHASGNTIYF
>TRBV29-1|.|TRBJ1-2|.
TGCAGCGTTGAAGATCGTTCAGGGCCAGCTAACTATGGCTACACCTTC
CSVEDRSGPANYGYTF
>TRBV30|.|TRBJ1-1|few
TGTGCCTGGAGTAGTGACACCAACACTGAAGCTTTCTTT
CAWSSDTNTEAFF
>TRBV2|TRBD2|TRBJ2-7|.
TGTGCCAGCAGCCCAACTAGCGGGTACGAGCAGTACTTC
CASSPTSGYEQYF
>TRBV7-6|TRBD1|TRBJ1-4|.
TGTGCCAGCAGCTCCCGGACAGGGACTAATGAAAAACTGTTTTTT
CASSSRTGTNEKLFF
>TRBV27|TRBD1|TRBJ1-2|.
TGTGCCAGCAGTTTGTCCGGACAGGGCTATGGCTACACCTTC
CASSLSGQGYGYTF
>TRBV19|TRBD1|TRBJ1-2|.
TGTGCCAGTAGTACCATCCAGGACAGGGCACACTATGGCTACACCTTC
CASSTIQDRAHYGYTF
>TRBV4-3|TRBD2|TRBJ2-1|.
TGCGCCAGCAGCCTAGACCCCGGGACTAGCGGTAATGAGCAGTTCTTC
CASSLDPGTSGNEQFF
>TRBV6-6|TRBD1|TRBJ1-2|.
TGTGCCAGCAGACCCGACAGGGAGTGTGGCTACACCTTC
CASRPDRECGYTF
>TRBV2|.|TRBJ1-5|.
TGTGCCAGCGCAGAGGATTATCAGCCCCAGCATTTT
CASAEDYQPQHF
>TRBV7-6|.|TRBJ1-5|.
TGTGCCAGCAGCAAAGGTGGTGGGGGGGGTAATCAGCCCCAGCATTTT
CASSKGGGGGNQPQHF
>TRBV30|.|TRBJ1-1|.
TGTGTCTGGACCCAAGACAGGATGAACACTGAAGCTTTCTTT
CVWTQDRMNTEAFF
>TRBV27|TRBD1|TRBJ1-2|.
TGTGCCAGCAGCCACAGGGGAGGCGCCTATGGCTACACCTTC
CASSHRGGAYGYTF
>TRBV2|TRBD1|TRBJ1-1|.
TGTGCCAGATCGAGGGACAGTTTAGGGAGCACTGAAGCTTTCTTT
CARSRDSLGSTEAFF
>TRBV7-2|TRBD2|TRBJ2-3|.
TGTGCCAGCAGCTTAGCCCCTAGCGGGGGGCTAGATACGCAGTATTTT
CASSLAPSGGLDTQYF
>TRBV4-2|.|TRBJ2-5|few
TGTGCCAGCAGCCAAGAGCTATGGGAGACCCAGTACTTC
CASSQELWETQYF
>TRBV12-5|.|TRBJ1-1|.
TGTGCTAGTGGTTCCGGACGAACTACAGGGTCAGGCACTGAAGCTTTCTTT
CASGSGRTTGSGTEAFF
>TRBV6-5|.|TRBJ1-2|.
TGTGCCAGCAGTTACGGGCAGCTCTATGGCTACACCTTC
CASSYGQLYGYTF
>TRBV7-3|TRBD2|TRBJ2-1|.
TGTGCCAGTAGCCGGACTAGCGGGGCCGGGCGGCAGTTCTTC
CASSRTSGAGRQFF
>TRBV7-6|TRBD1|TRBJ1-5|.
TGTGCCAGCAGCTTAGAACCGGGACAGGGAGGAAATCAGCCCCAGCATTTT
CASSLEPGQGGNQPQHF
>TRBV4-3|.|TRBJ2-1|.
TGCGCCAGCAGCCAAGATCTGGGGACTCACTCCTACAATGAGCAGTTCTTC
CASSQDLGTHSYNEQFF
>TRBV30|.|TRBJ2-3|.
TGTGCCTGGAGTAACGCAATACAGGGTGCAGATACGCAGTATTTT
CAWSNAIQGADTQYF
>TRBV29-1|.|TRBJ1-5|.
TGCAGCGTCGGACAGATGAATCAGCCCCAGCATTTT
CSVGQMNQPQHF
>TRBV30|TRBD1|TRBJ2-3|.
TGTGCCTGGAGTGCTTACGGACAGGGCATATTCACAGATACGCAGTATTTT
CAWSAYGQGIFTDTQYF
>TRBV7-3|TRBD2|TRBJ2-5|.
TGTGCCAGGGAAAAGCGGGGGGTCCCGGAGACCCAGTACTTC
CAREKRGVPETQYF
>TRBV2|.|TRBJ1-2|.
TGTGCCAGCAGTGACCGCTATGGCTACACCTTC
CASSDRYGYTF
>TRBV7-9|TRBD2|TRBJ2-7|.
TGTGCCAGCAGTCCCGGGAGGGGCCGGGACGAGCAGTACTTC
CASSPGRGRDEQYF
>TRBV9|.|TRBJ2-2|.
TGTGCCAGCAGCGTTTATGGGGGCAACACCGGGGAGCTGTTTTTT
CASSVYGGNTGELFF
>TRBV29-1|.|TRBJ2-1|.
TGCAGCGTTGAAGTGCAGTACAATGAGCAGTTCTTC
CSVEVQYNEQFF
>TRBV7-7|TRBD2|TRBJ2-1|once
TGTGCTAGCAGCCCCCGGGGGGGGAGCGGGGGAGGTTTGGTGCAGTTCTTC
CASSPRGGSGGGLVQFF
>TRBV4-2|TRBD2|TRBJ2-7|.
TGTGCCAGCAGCCGGTCCGGGACTAGCGCTCTCGAGCAGTACTTC
CASSRSGTSALEQYF